These 25 T cell receptor beta chains came from one sample sequenced in a study of post-analysis software for immune sequencing data. Incorporated into the TCR beta cDNA libraries were unique molecular identifiers, which served to reduce PCR and sequencing biases. MiXCR, applied by TCRdb to the PCR reads, yields one record per CDR3 protein. The repertoire holds hundreds of thousands of distinct CDR3 sequences, with about 53% as singletons. Study-wide results and limits: TRBV5-6, TRBV5-1 and TRBV20-1 were among 4 or 5 TRBV segments more frequent in patients than controls.

These receptors are not linked to any known antigen. Specimen: blood. These TCRs come from a girl between 10 and 17 years old with multiple sclerosis.

The chain has TRBV3-1 and TRBJ2-7, with D hard to call. The CDR3 length is 12 residues. V lost 1 base and J lost 2, with 3 bases in between. Germline CDR1 LGHDT, CDR2 YNNKEL (reference sequence). The CDR3 DNA follows: TGTGCCAGCAGCCAAGTTGCCTACGAGCAGTACTTC. It yields the protein CASSQVAYEQYF.

The V gene is TRBV21-1, the J gene TRBJ2-4. The J call is doubtful: the DNA matches TRBJ2-7 better. TRBV21-1 is a pseudogene. The CDR3 sequence is 12 residues long. The CDR3 DNA is TGTGCCAGCAGCAAATTTGATGACGAGCAGTACTTC. It codes for CASSKFDDEQYF.

The V and J genes are TRBV14 and TRBJ2-1; D call uncertain. This CDR3 has 13 amino acids. The germline V gene has CDR1 SGHDN and CDR2 FVKESK. V lost 0 bases, J lost 11 bases, and 11 bases lay in between. CDR3 loop: CASSQDLRDQQFF. The CDR3 nucleotides read TGTGCCAGCAGCCAAGATTTAAGGGATCAGCAGTTCTTC.

This clonotype came up a few times. This rearrangement joins TRBV20-1 to TRBJ2-7; weak D call: TRBD1 (6 bases). Germline V gene sequence: CDR1 DFQATT, CDR2 SNEGSKA (reference sequence). V was pared by 6 bases and J by 4 bases, with 13 bases between. The CDR3 spans 12 residues. The CDR3 sequence is CSARQAGYEQYF. In nucleotides, the CDR3 is TGCAGTGCCCGACAGGCCGGGTACGAGCAGTACTTC.

This clonotype was detected only a few times. The chain carries TRBV4-1 and TRBJ1-4; perhaps TRBD1 as D (5 bases). From germline, CDR1 is MGHRA and CDR2 YSYEKL. The length of the CDR3 is 15 residues. The V end was cut by 0 bases, the J end by 8 bases, with 13 bases between. The CDR3 loop reads CASSQDPREGEKLFF. CDR3 in DNA: TGCGCCAGCAGCCAAGATCCCAGGGAGGGCGAAAAACTGTTTTTT.

This clonotype was seen ten or more times. The rearrangement links TRBV2 to TRBJ2-5, with D unclear. Germline CDR1 reads SNHLY; CDR2 reads FYNNEI. This CDR3 is built from 11 residues. The V end was cut by 8 bases, the J end by 1 base, with 5 bases between. As DNA, the CDR3 is TGTGCCAGCTCGGTCCAAGAGACCCAGTACTTC. This translates into CASSVQETQYF.

V is TRBV7-8 and J is TRBJ2-3; TRBD2 agrees at 12 bases. This CDR3 has 17 amino acids. Per the germline V gene, CDR1 is SGHVS and CDR2 is FQNEAQ. The J segment lost 1 base and the V segment lost 3 bases, leaving 5 bases of the junction unmatched. Here the CDR3 reads CASSFGTSGSGTDTQYF. The CDR3 DNA sequence: TGTGCCAGCAGCTTTGGGACTAGCGGGTCCGGCACAGATACGCAGTATTTT. The full variable domain, in which reference TRBV7-8 and TRBJ2-3 provide the parts outside the CDR3, is GAGVSQSPRYKVAKRGQDVALRCDPISGHVSLFWYQQALGQGPEFLTYFQNEAQLDKSGLPSDRFFAERPEGSVSTLKIQRTQQEDSAVYLCASSFGTSGSGTDTQYFGPGTRLTVL.

About this clonotype itself: Compared with germline, one end of the junction differs, possibly owing to a read error. The chain is built from TRBV10-3 and TRBJ2-4; TRBD1 is a possible D gene (5 bases). CDR3 length: 17 amino acids. Germline CDR1 ENHRY, CDR2 SYGVKD. Here the CDR3 DNA reads TGTGCCATCAGTGAGTCGTATGGGAAAGGGGCCAGAAACATTCAGTACTTC. Protein sequence: CAISESYGKGARNIQYF.

This chain's CDR3 is CAISDGGRGTDTQYF. The CDR3 nucleotides are TGTGCCATCAGTGACGGGGGGCGCGGCACAGATACGCAGTATTTT. J is TRBJ2-3 and V is TRBV10-3; D perhaps matches TRBD2 (7 bases). Germline CDR1 ENHRY, CDR2 SYGVKD. The V end lost 3 bases, the J end lost 1 base, and 11 bases lay between the germline ends. CDR3 length: 15 residues.

The table lists this clonotype with a few counts. This chain uses TRBV6-5 with TRBJ2-4; 7 bases are a match to TRBD1. The CDR3 loop spans 14 amino acids. V was clipped by 5 bases and J by 6 bases; unmatched bases: 7. Germline lookup yields CDR1 MNHEY and CDR2 SVGAGI. CDR3 nucleotides: TGTGCCAGCAGTCCCTCGCGGACAGGAAACATTCAGTACTTC. This codes for CASSPSRTGNIQYF.

This rearrangement joins TRBV5-1 to TRBJ2-7; TRBD2 is a possible D gene (5 bases). Germline lookup yields CDR1 SGHRS and CDR2 YFSETQ. The CDR3 extends over 13 amino acids. The ends were cut back, 0 bases at V and 5 bases at J, with 9 bases in the middle. This CDR3 reads CASSLAPGNEQYF. The CDR3 nucleotides read TGCGCCAGCAGCTTGGCTCCGGGGAACGAGCAGTACTTC.

The chain is built from TRBV7-8 and TRBJ2-1; D is possibly TRBD1 (5 bases). The CDR3 sequence is 17 residues long. V shed 3 bases and J shed 0 bases, with 15 bases lying between them. CDR1 and CDR2 (germline): SGHVS, FQNEAQ. The CDR3 DNA is TGTGCCAGCAGCTTCTTGGCAGGGTTGAGCTCCTACAATGAGCAGTTCTTC. Its translation is CASSFLAGLSSYNEQFF.

This clonotype came up a few times. V and J are TRBV18 and TRBJ1-2; D is unclear. The CDR3 is made up of 16 amino acids. The V end was cut by 0 bases, the J end by 4 bases, with 15 bases between. CDR1 and CDR2 (germline): KGHSH, LQKENI. The CDR3 sequence: CASSPPSVAVPYGYTF. The CDR3 region has the DNA TGTGCCAGCTCACCACCAAGTGTAGCAGTTCCCTATGGCTACACCTTC. The complete variable domain, with remaining parts taken from reference TRBV18 and TRBJ1-2, reads NAGVMQNPRHLVRRRGQEARLRCSPMKGHSHVYWYRQLPEEGLKFMVYLQKENIIDESGMPKERFSAEFPKEGPSILRIQQVVRGDSAAYFCASSPPSVAVPYGYTFGSGTRLTVV.

For the CDR3, the DNA is TGCAGCGTTGGGATACAGGGGAGGGTTAACTATGGCTACACCTTC. As protein: CSVGIQGRVNYGYTF. J is TRBJ1-2 and V is TRBV29-1; TRBD1 agrees at 7 bases. Germline V lookup: CDR1 SQVTM, CDR2 ANQGSEA. V was pared by 4 bases and J by 1 base, with 9 bases of the junction left unmatched. The CDR3 extends over 15 amino acids. Full variable domain (outside the CDR3, taken from reference TRBV29-1 and TRBJ1-2): SAVISQKPSRDICQRGTSLTIQCQVDSQVTMMFWYRQQPGQSLTLIATANQGSEATYESGFVIDKFPISRPNLTFSTLTVSNMSPEDSSIYLCSVGIQGRVNYGYTFGSGTRLTVV.

With regard to this clonotype: One end of the junction varies from germline; a read error may be responsible. The V call is TRBV7-7, the J call TRBJ2-3, with TRBD2 matching 9 bases. In germline, CDR1 is SSHAT, CDR2 FNYEAQ (reference sequence). The CDR3 is 17 amino acids. The CDR3 region has the DNA TGTGCTAGCAGCTTAGCGCCCGCGGGAGGGCCAACAGATACGCAGTATTTT. It is translated as CASSLAPAGGPTDTQYF.

This clonotype was picked up a small number of times. The chain employs TRBV5-1 and TRBJ2-7; 8 bases agree with TRBD1. This CDR3 region has 14 residues. J lost 2 bases, V lost 4 bases, and 5 bases had no gene match. CDR1 is SGHRS and CDR2 is YFSETQ in the germline V gene. CDR3 loop: CASSGGQDPYEQYF. CDR3 DNA sequence: TGCGCCAGCAGCGGGGGACAGGACCCCTACGAGCAGTACTTC.

CDR3 nucleotide sequence: TGTGCCAGCAGTGAACGGGACCTACTCTCTTCACCCCTCCACTTT. Protein sequence: CASSERDLLSSPLHF. The chain uses TRBV6-1 and TRBJ1-6; perhaps TRBD1 as D (5 bases). CDR3 length: 15 residues. Trimming left V 2 bases short and J 9 bases short, with 14 bases between. Germline lookup yields CDR1 MNHNS and CDR2 SASEGT.

This clonotype came up many times. This rearrangement joins TRBV2 to TRBJ2-7; D might be TRBD1 (6 bases). Trimming took 4 bases from V and 5 from J, leaving 15 bases between them. Germline CDR1 is SNHLY and CDR2 is FYNNEI. The CDR3 sequence is 14 residues long. CDR3 in DNA: TGTGCCAGCAGTGTACAGGGCTATATCCACGAGCAGTACTTC. Its translation: CASSVQGYIHEQYF.

V gene TRBV3-1 combines with J gene TRBJ1-1; D unresolved. Germline loops: CDR1 LGHDT, CDR2 YNNKEL (reference sequence). V was clipped by 1 base and J by 7 bases, with 4 bases between them. The CDR3 is 11 residues long. The CDR3 here is CASSQGIEAFF. The DNA of the CDR3 is TGTGCCAGCAGCCAAGGTATTGAAGCTTTCTTT.

A single count supports this clonotype. J is TRBJ2-7 and V is TRBV6-5, with D perhaps matching TRBD1 (5 bases). Germline CDR1 is MNHEY and CDR2 is SVGAGI. The CDR3 runs 16 residues. Between the trimmed V and J ends, which lost 0 bases and 0 bases, there was a span of 12 bases. Here the CDR3 DNA reads TGTGCCAGCAGTTACTCGGGGCCACCCCACTCCTACGAGCAGTACTTC. This sequence encodes CASSYSGPPHSYEQYF.

The V gene is TRBV7-9, the J gene TRBJ1-2; 9 nucleotides match TRBD1. The germline V gene has CDR1 SEHNR and CDR2 FQNEAQ (reference sequence). This CDR3 has 13 residues. J was trimmed by 6 bases and V by 4 bases; bases with no gene match: 3. CDR3 DNA: TGTGCCAGCAGCTCCAGACAGGGGGATGGCTACACCTTC. It codes for CASSSRQGDGYTF. The full variable domain, in which reference TRBV7-9 and TRBJ1-2 provide the parts outside the CDR3, is DTGVSQNPRHKITKRGQNVTFRCDPISEHNRLYWYRQTLGQGPEFLTYFQNEAQLEKSRLLSDRFSAERPKGSFSTLEIQRTEQGDSAMYLCASSSRQGDGYTFGSGTRLTVV.

The V call is TRBV7-9, the J call TRBJ2-5, with TRBD1 matching over 9 bases. The J segment lost 4 bases and the V segment lost 7 bases, leaving 10 bases of the junction unmatched. From germline, CDR1 is SEHNR and CDR2 FQNEAQ (reference sequence). The CDR3 runs to 15 residues. The CDR3 loop is CASKVAGQGRETQYF. The CDR3, as DNA: TGTGCCAGCAAGGTGGCAGGACAGGGGCGAGAGACCCAGTACTTC. Supplemented by reference TRBV7-9 and TRBJ2-5, the full variable domain reads DTGVSQNPRHKITKRGQNVTFRCDPISEHNRLYWYRQTLGQGPEFLTYFQNEAQLEKSRLLSDRFSAERPKGSFSTLEIQRTEQGDSAMYLCASKVAGQGRETQYFGPGTRLLVL.

This chain links TRBV5-1 with TRBJ2-7; D not resolved. CDR1 and CDR2 from the germline V gene are SGHRS and YFSETQ. V was cut by 1 base and J by 5 bases, with 16 bases left in between. CDR3 size: 15 residues. Here the CDR3 DNA reads TGCGCCAGCAGCTTGCTCTTTGACGCTGGGGACGAGCAGTACTTC. Its protein is CASSLLFDAGDEQYF.

This chain connects TRBV20-1 to TRBJ1-2; D is undetermined. V was clipped by 6 bases and J by 6 bases, with 17 bases between them. This CDR3 is 13 amino acids long. From germline, CDR1 is DFQATT and CDR2 SNEGSKA (reference sequence). This chain's CDR3 is CSATNSGWNGYTF. The DNA for the CDR3 is TGCAGTGCCACCAACTCGGGGTGGAATGGCTACACCTTC.

The chain carries TRBV7-9 and TRBJ2-6; D is unclear. Trimming took off 1 base at V and 0 bases at J, with 19 bases between the two ends. Germline V CDR1 and CDR2: SEHNR, FQNEAQ (reference sequence). The CDR3 has 20 residues. CDR3 residues: CASSLEETPYLPSGANVLTF. CDR3 coding DNA: TGTGCCAGCAGCTTAGAAGAGACTCCTTACCTTCCCTCTGGGGCCAACGTCCTGACTTTC.